There are many counts of the clone carrying this T cell receptor (beta chain). Its antigen is currently unknown. The data stem from a study of T-cell reconstitution after alpha-beta-depleted transplantation in children. Study observations and caveats: Roughly two months post-transplant, alpha-beta T cells reportedly originated from several hundred graft clones that had expanded. Once a year had passed after transplant, T-cell counts and diversity came mostly from newly produced T cells.

This CDR3 is 14 amino acids long. CDR1 is KGHDR, CDR2 SFDVKD, per germline. V shed 4 bases and J shed 7 bases, with 13 bases lying between them. Preparing the TCRbeta library involved the use of unique molecular identifiers. TCRdb redid the calling of the PCR reads with MiXCR, one entry per CDR3 protein. The data contain some 600,000 distinct CDR3 sequences, 10% to 15% of them singletons. This material consisted of PBMCs, mostly from graft donor cells, taken 360 days after TCRalphabeta/CD19-depleted stem cell transplant. The TCR sequence derives from a male patient younger than 18 who had a stem cell transplant for acute myeloid leukemia, so the T cells may come from the graft donor. The chain couples TRBV24-1 to TRBJ2-1; no reliable D call. CDR3 bases: TGTGCCACCAGTGACCATAGTAAGACAAATGAGCAGTTCTTC. Protein: CATSDHSKTNEQFF.